Sequencing of this T cell receptor (beta chain) was carried out in a study of control samples from healthy donors and cancer patients (dated by TCRdb to 2018 to 2020). To prepare the library, the immunoSEQ multiplex PCR assay was applied. TCRdb stores this immuneACCESS table with in-frame sequences only. Part of the clones is absent; in the studies checked, under half of the shortfall reflects unresolved V genes, and no reason is known for the rest. Within this sample are approximately 94,000 clones, with about 90% of them counted one time only. The top ten constitute over 15% of the sample. About this clone: The clone's antigen remains unknown. Qualities for individual bases were not recorded, and no much larger clone is one base off.

V is trimmed back by 8 bases and J by 6 bases, and the junction contains 9 bases that no gene match accounts for. The CDR3 has 13 amino acids, counting the end cysteine and phenylalanine. Kept here is only the CDR3 DNA, which spans 39 bases and is read in frame from base 1. CDR1 and CDR2 are drawn from the germline V gene: SGHRS, YFSETQ. What was sequenced was blood. The clonotype originates from a woman aged 50 to 60 in good health. The sequence is built from TRBV5-1 and TRBJ2-3; a stretch of 7 junction bases matches TRBD1. CDR3 sequence: CASEGAGLDTQYF. The sequenced DNA: TGCGCCAGTGAGGGGGCAGGGCTGGATACGCAGTATTTT.